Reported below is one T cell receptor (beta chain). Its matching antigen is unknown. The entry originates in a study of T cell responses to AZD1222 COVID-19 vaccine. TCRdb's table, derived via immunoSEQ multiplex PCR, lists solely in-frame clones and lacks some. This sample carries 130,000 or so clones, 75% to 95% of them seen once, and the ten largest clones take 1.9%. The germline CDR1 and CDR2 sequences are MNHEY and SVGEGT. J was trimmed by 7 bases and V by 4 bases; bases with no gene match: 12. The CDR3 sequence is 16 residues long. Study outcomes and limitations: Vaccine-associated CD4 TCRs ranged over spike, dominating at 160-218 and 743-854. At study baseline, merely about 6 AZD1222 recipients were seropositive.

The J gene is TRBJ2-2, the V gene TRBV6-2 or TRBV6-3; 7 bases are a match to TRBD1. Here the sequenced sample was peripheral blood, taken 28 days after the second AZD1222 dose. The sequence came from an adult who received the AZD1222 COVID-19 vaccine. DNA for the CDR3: TGTGCCAGCAGTTCGTTATCCGGGACAGTTTACGGGGAGCTGTTTTTT. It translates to CASSSLSGTVYGELFF.